The 8 T cell receptor beta chains given below trace back to one sample, sequenced in a study of blood T cells in healthy people across ages (dated by TCRdb to about 2015). The method behind the library was 5' RACE. These reads were obtained on an Illumina HiSeq 2500. A second roughly 6 to 12 cycle PCR used a sample-barcoded 5' primer and a J-beta primer mix. TCRdb cleaned the public reads at Q25 with fastp, built clones with MiXCR and kept in-frame beta chains. Each record represents a unique CDR3 protein, reported with the most common genes and DNA among its rows. Counted in this sample were 650,000 to 1,000,000 distinct CDR3 sequences; about 37% of them appeared once. Of the sample, over 10% falls within the top ten clones. The sample taken for sequencing was blood. These receptors came from a man between 18 and 35 years old in good health.

J is TRBJ1-6 and V is TRBV20-1; tentatively, D is TRBD1 (6 bases). Germline V gene lookup returns CDR1 DFQATT and CDR2 SNEGSKA (reference sequence). The CDR3 totals 15 residues. Trimming stripped 5 bases from V and 6 bases from J, with 17 bases between. CDR3 in DNA: TGCAGTGCTGGGCTGGGACACCATGCTAATTCACCCCTCCACTTT. As protein: CSAGLGHHANSPLHF.

This clonotype has a count of ten or more. The chain joins TRBV12-3 or TRBV12-4 to TRBJ2-7; 11 bases match TRBD2. The CDR3 loop spans 15 amino acids. The junction had 6 bases not matched to a gene; V was cut back by 6 bases and J by 2 bases. The CDR3 reads CASSSGTSGPYEQYF. The CDR3 DNA follows: TGTGCCAGCAGCTCCGGGACTAGCGGCCCCTACGAGCAGTACTTC.

The V and J genes are TRBV7-6 and TRBJ2-1; 13 positions agree with TRBD2. The J call is uncertain, as TRBJ2-7 better fits the DNA end. Per germline, CDR1 SGHVS and CDR2 FNYEAQ. The CDR3 sequence is 19 residues long. CDR3 nucleotides: TGTGCCAGCAGCGGCCGACTAGCGGGGGGAGCTTACTCCTACAATGAGCAGTACTTC. Residues: CASSGRLAGGAYSYNEQYF.

This chain connects TRBV18 to TRBJ2-7; D may match TRBD1 or TRBD2 (5 bases each). Germline CDR1 KGHSH, CDR2 LQKENI. The CDR3 loop spans 15 amino acids. The V and J ends lost 6 bases and 1 base respectively, with 16 bases between them. DNA of the CDR3: TGTGCCAGCTCCGATCGGGGCTCAAGGTCCTACGAGCAGTACTTC. This encodes CASSDRGSRSYEQYF.

This clonotype has a single count. V usage is TRBV24-1 and J usage is TRBJ2-1, with D perhaps TRBD1 (5 bases). The CDR3 contains 12 residues. Germline-derived CDR1 and CDR2 are KGHDR and SFDVKD. Trimming took 3 bases from V and 9 from J, leaving 8 bases between them. CDR3 residues: CATSDDSTEQFF. For the CDR3, the DNA is TGTGCCACCAGTGATGACAGTACTGAGCAGTTCTTC.

This clonotype was counted a few times. V gene TRBV20-1 combines with J gene TRBJ2-7; 7 bases agree with TRBD1. After removal of 5 bases from V and 5 bases from J, the junction contained 12 bases not matched to a gene. This CDR3 contains 14 residues. From germline, CDR1 is DFQATT and CDR2 SNEGSKA (reference sequence). The CDR3 bases are TGCAGTGCTCATCCCTCCGACAGGGCCCACGAGCAGTACTTC. The encoded protein is CSAHPSDRAHEQYF.

This clonotype was found a few times. The chain links TRBV20-1 to TRBJ1-5; the D is unclear. The germline gives CDR1 DFQATT, CDR2 SNEGSKA (reference sequence). The CDR3 extends over 15 amino acids. V lost 6 bases and J lost 5, with 20 bases in between. Here the CDR3 reads CSAWGSPNIDQPQHF. CDR3 bases: TGCAGTGCCTGGGGTTCCCCAAATATCGATCAGCCCCAGCATTTT.

The J gene is TRBJ1-1, the V gene TRBV28; 8 bases fit TRBD1. The CDR3 has 15 residues. Looked up from germline, CDR1 is MDHEN and CDR2 is SYDVKM. V shed 5 bases and J 7 bases; nucleotides not matched to a gene: 12. Here the CDR3 reads CASSPPGQEIIEAFF. DNA of the CDR3: TGTGCCAGCAGTCCTCCGGGACAGGAAATCATTGAAGCTTTCTTT.